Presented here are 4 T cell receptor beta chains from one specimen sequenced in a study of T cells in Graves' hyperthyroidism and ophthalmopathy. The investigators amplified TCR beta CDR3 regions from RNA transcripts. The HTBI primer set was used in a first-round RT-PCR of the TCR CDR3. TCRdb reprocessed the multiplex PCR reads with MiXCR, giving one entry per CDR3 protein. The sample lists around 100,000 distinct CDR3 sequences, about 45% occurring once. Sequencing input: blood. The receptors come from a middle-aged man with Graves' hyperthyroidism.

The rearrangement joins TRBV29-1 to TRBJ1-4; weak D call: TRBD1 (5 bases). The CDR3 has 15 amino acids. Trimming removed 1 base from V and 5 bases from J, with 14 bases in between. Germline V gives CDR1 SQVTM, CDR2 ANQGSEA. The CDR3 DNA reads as TGCAGCGTTGAAGTAGCGGGACGGGGGAATGAAAAACTGTTTTTT. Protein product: CSVEVAGRGNEKLFF.

CDR3 coding DNA: TGCAGCGTTGAAGTTTGGGAGGGAAGCTCCTACAATGAGCAGTTCTTC. It encodes CSVEVWEGSSYNEQFF. The V call is TRBV29-1, the J call TRBJ2-1; 7 nucleotides line up with TRBD2. In germline, CDR1 is SQVTM, CDR2 ANQGSEA. The V segment lost 1 base and the J segment 0 bases; nucleotides outside the gene matches: 6. CDR3 length: 16 amino acids.

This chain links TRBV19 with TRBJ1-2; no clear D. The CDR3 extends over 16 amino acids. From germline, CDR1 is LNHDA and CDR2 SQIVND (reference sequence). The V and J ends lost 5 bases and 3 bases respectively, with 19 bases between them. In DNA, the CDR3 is TGTGCCAGTAGTCTCGGCTGGACGGCCGCTGACTATGGCTACACCTTC. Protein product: CASSLGWTAADYGYTF.

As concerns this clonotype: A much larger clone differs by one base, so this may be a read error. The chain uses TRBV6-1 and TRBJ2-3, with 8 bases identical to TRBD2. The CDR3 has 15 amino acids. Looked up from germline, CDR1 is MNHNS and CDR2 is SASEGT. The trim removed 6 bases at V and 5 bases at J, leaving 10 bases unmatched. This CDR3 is CASRLRTSSVDTQYF. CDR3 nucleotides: TGTGCCAGCAGACTAAGGACTAGCAGCGTAGATACGCAGTATTTT.